These 32 T cell receptor beta chains came from one sample sequenced in a study of cytotoxic CD8 clonotypes in ibrutinib-treated CLL. This table comes from immunoSEQ multiplex PCR, and its TCRdb copy is limited to in-frame clones, with some not included. In the table there are approximately 280,000 clones, about 72% of which are singletons. The sequencing used PBMCs, collected at disease progression, from a patient treated with ibrutinib. These receptors were taken from a human donor with chronic lymphocytic leukemia.

The chain has TRBV15 and TRBJ1-2; D is possibly TRBD1 (6 bases). Germline assignment: CDR1 LNHNV and CDR2 YYDKDF (reference sequence). This CDR3 contains 14 residues. Trimming left V 1 base short and J 3 bases short, with 9 bases between. The CDR3 DNA reads as TGTGCCACCAGCAGAGGAGGGGGGTACTATGGCTACACCTTC. This codes for CATSRGGGYYGYTF.

J is TRBJ2-3 and V is TRBV7-6, with D perhaps TRBD1 or TRBD2 (6 bases each). This CDR3 region has 16 residues. Trimming removed 5 bases at V and 3 bases at J, with 18 bases between. Looked up from germline, CDR1 is SGHVS and CDR2 is FNYEAQ. The DNA of the CDR3 is TGTGCCAGCAGCCCAAAAGGAGGGGGGTCTACAGATACGCAGTATTTT. As protein: CASSPKGGGSTDTQYF.

This clone was detected a few times. The CDR3 loop is CASSLATDGYGYTF. CDR3 nucleotides: TGCGCCAGCAGCTTGGCCACGGACGGCTATGGCTACACCTTC. The chain employs TRBV5-1 and TRBJ1-2; unclear D gene. Germline values: CDR1 SGHRS, CDR2 YFSETQ. The CDR3 is 14 residues long. The V end was cut by 0 bases, the J end by 4 bases, with 10 bases between.

The chain combines TRBV4-3 with TRBJ1-3; the D gene is possibly TRBD1 (5 bases). This CDR3 is built from 19 residues. Trimming left V 5 bases short and J 3 bases short, with 26 bases between. CDR1 and CDR2 from the germline V gene are LGHNA and YSLEER. The CDR3 DNA reads as TGCGCCAGCAGCACTCACTCACCGGGGGAAGGGAGGTTTGGAAACACCATATATTTT. Residues: CASSTHSPGEGRFGNTIYF.

J is TRBJ2-2 and V is TRBV11-2; D possibly corresponds to TRBD2 (5 bases). With 3 bases removed from V and 6 bases from J, the gap between germline ends came to 5 bases. Germline CDR1 SGHAT, CDR2 FQNNGV. This CDR3 region has 12 residues. The CDR3 protein is CASSFGAGELFF. The CDR3 region has the DNA TGTGCCAGCAGCTTCGGGGCCGGGGAGCTGTTTTTT.

The V call is TRBV7-8, the J call TRBJ2-1; TRBD2 agrees at 14 bases. The CDR3 runs 18 residues. CDR1 SGHVS and CDR2 FQNEAQ come from the germline V gene. With V trimmed by 5 bases and J by 1 base, 7 bases remained unmatched. CDR3 amino acids: CASSPRTSGRWSYNEQFF. The CDR3 nucleotides read TGTGCCAGCAGCCCCCGGACTAGCGGGAGGTGGTCCTACAATGAGCAGTTCTTC.

This rearrangement joins TRBV6-6 to TRBJ2-7; D call uncertain. Trimming took off 5 bases at V and 3 bases at J, with 11 bases between the two ends. The CDR3 extends over 13 amino acids. Germline-derived CDR1 and CDR2 are MNHNY and SVGAGI (reference sequence). CDR3 nucleotides: TGTGCCAGCAGTCTAAGCCCCTTCTACGAGCAGTACTTC. Protein: CASSLSPFYEQYF.

The V gene is TRBV5-1, the J gene TRBJ2-1, with TRBD1 as a possible D gene (5 bases). This CDR3 has 15 amino acids. V lost 0 bases to trimming and J lost 7 bases, with 14 bases between them. The V gene's germline CDR1 is SGHRS and CDR2 YFSETQ. DNA of the CDR3: TGCGCCAGCAGCTTGGTGGCAGGGCAAGAGAATGAGCAGTTCTTC. Its protein is CASSLVAGQENEQFF.

The genes are TRBV15 and TRBJ2-1, with 8 bases fitting TRBD2. CDR3 length equals 17 residues. The germline V gene has CDR1 LNHNV and CDR2 YYDKDF (reference sequence). The junction had 12 bases not matched to a gene; V was cut back by 1 base and J by 7 bases. CDR3 coding DNA: TGTGCCACCAGCAGAGCACCGGGGGGGTCCTACATTAATGAGCAGTTCTTC. Protein sequence: CATSRAPGGSYINEQFF.

This chain uses TRBV5-8 with TRBJ1-2; D unresolved. V was shortened by 1 base and J by 0 bases, with 7 bases between the two germline ends. Germline V gene sequence: CDR1 SGHTS, CDR2 YDEGEE. CDR3 length equals 14 residues. The CDR3 sequence is CASSLFRANYGYTF. CDR3 coding DNA: TGTGCCAGCAGCTTGTTCCGAGCTAACTATGGCTACACCTTC.

This clone was seen a few times. The chain recombines TRBV5-1 with TRBJ1-6, with no clear D. Trimming removed 4 bases from V and 9 bases from J, with 17 bases in between. The CDR3 has 15 residues. Germline-derived CDR1 and CDR2 are SGHRS and YFSETQ. The CDR3 protein is CASSEVGPKLSPLHF. The CDR3 coding sequence is TGCGCCAGCAGCGAAGTAGGACCGAAGCTTTCACCCCTCCACTTT. The entire variable domain, with the rest obtained from reference TRBV5-1 and TRBJ1-6, is as follows: KAGVTQTPRYLIKTRGQQVTLSCSPISGHRSVSWYQQTPGQGLQFLFEYFSETQRNKGNFPGRFSGRQFSNSRSEMNVSTLELGDSALYLCASSEVGPKLSPLHFGNGTRLTVT.

The chain couples TRBV19 to TRBJ1-5; 9 bases align to TRBD1. Germline V lookup: CDR1 LNHDA, CDR2 SQIVND (reference sequence). V dropped 5 bases and J dropped 0; count of bases not matched to a gene: 8. This CDR3 is built from 17 residues. The CDR3 here is CASSPRGTGNSNQPQHF. The CDR3 DNA reads as TGTGCCAGTAGTCCCCGCGGGACAGGGAATAGCAATCAGCCCCAGCATTTT.

This chain connects TRBV29-1 to TRBJ1-1, with D unclear. V was trimmed by 4 bases and J by 10 bases, leaving 13 bases between them. The CDR3 has 11 residues. Germline V gives CDR1 SQVTM, CDR2 ANQGSEA. CDR3 DNA: TGCAGCGTTGCGGCAATTGAGGGAGCTTTCTTT. Amino acids: CSVAAIEGAFF.

V gene TRBV5-6 combines with J gene TRBJ2-5, with D tentatively TRBD1 or TRBD2 (6 bases each). CDR3 length equals 14 residues. Germline V gene sequence: CDR1 SGHDT, CDR2 YYEEEE. V dropped 4 bases and J dropped 5 bases, with 15 bases sitting between them. CDR3 region: CASSPRGASETQYF. CDR3 DNA: TGTGCCAGCAGCCCGAGGGGGGCCTCGGAGACCCAGTACTTC.

In this sample, this clone turned up a few times. The J gene is TRBJ2-3, the V gene TRBV4-1, with unresolved D. Germline CDR1 and CDR2: MGHRA and YSYEKL. Deletions cut 5 bases from V and 8 bases from J, with 14 bases between. The CDR3 runs to 13 residues. CDR3 sequence reads: CASSVLPTLTQYF. CDR3 nucleotides: TGCGCCAGCAGCGTCCTGCCGACACTTACGCAGTATTTT.

The chain employs TRBV29-1 and TRBJ1-2; D may be TRBD1 (6 bases). Germline CDR1 SQVTM, CDR2 ANQGSEA. The CDR3 is 15 residues long. V was shortened by 4 bases and J by 6 bases, with 21 bases between the two germline ends. The CDR3 spells CSVADGRGGLDGYTF. The CDR3 nucleotides are TGCAGCGTTGCTGACGGACGTGGGGGCCTTGATGGCTACACCTTC.

The chain carries TRBV5-1 and TRBJ2-5; D might be TRBD1 or TRBD2, each matching 6 bases. This CDR3 is 15 amino acids long. Looked up from germline, CDR1 is SGHRS and CDR2 is YFSETQ. V gave up 4 bases and J gave up 5 bases, with 18 bases separating them. The CDR3 loop reads CASSPSGAGWETQYF. CDR3 DNA sequence: TGCGCCAGCAGCCCGTCGGGGGCAGGGTGGGAGACCCAGTACTTC.

The chain uses TRBV28 and TRBJ2-3, with D maybe TRBD2 (5 bases). This CDR3 comprises 13 residues. With 4 bases removed from V and 5 bases from J, the gap between germline ends came to 10 bases. Per germline, CDR1 MDHEN and CDR2 SYDVKM. CDR3: CASSSGIRDTQYF. In nucleotides, the CDR3 is TGTGCCAGCAGTTCGGGGATAAGAGATACGCAGTATTTT.

This chain links TRBV29-1 with TRBJ2-4; 13 bases map to TRBD2. Trimming at V came to 0 bases and at J to 16 bases, leaving 6 bases not matched to a gene. The CDR3 loop spans 13 amino acids. Germline-derived CDR1 and CDR2 are SQVTM and ANQGSEA. CDR3 in DNA: TGCAGCGTTGAAGATCTGGGACTAGCGGGGCCCTACTTC. Protein sequence: CSVEDLGLAGPYF.

This chain joins TRBV2 and TRBJ2-3; D is possibly TRBD1 (6 bases). V was cut by 6 bases and J by 6 bases, with 10 bases left in between. The CDR3 has 12 residues. CDR1 is SNHLY and CDR2 is FYNNEI in the germline V gene. DNA for the CDR3: TGTGCCAGCAGATGGACAGCCGATACGCAGTATTTT. Amino acid sequence: CASRWTADTQYF.

The genes are TRBV11-2 and TRBJ2-7, with D uncertain. The CDR3 is made up of 13 amino acids. In germline, CDR1 is SGHAT, CDR2 FQNNGV. The V end lost 3 bases, the J end lost 4 bases, and 10 bases lay between the germline ends. Here the CDR3 reads CASSLNRVYEQYF. The CDR3 region has the DNA TGTGCCAGCAGCTTGAATCGGGTTTACGAGCAGTACTTC.

There are a few counts of this clone. The CDR3 bases are TGCAGCGTTGGCCCGGGGGTCGACGAGCAGTACTTC. This encodes CSVGPGVDEQYF. The rearrangement links TRBV29-1 to TRBJ2-7; maybe TRBD2 (6 bases). Deletions cut 4 bases from V and 5 bases from J, with 12 bases between. CDR3 length equals 12 residues. Germline CDR1 reads SQVTM; CDR2 reads ANQGSEA.

The chain's CDR3 is CASSLLGTSGGQETQYF. CDR3 bases: TGCGCCAGCAGCCTTCTCGGGACTAGCGGGGGCCAAGAGACCCAGTACTTC. The chain is built from TRBV5-1 and TRBJ2-5; 14 nucleotides agree with TRBD2. V lost 4 bases, J lost 1 base, and 6 bases stayed unmatched. The CDR3 has 17 residues. CDR1 and CDR2 (germline): SGHRS, YFSETQ. The full variable domain, completed using reference TRBV5-1 and TRBJ2-5, is KAGVTQTPRYLIKTRGQQVTLSCSPISGHRSVSWYQQTPGQGLQFLFEYFSETQRNKGNFPGRFSGRQFSNSRSEMNVSTLELGDSALYLCASSLLGTSGGQETQYFGPGTRLLVL.

The chain combines TRBV4-3 with TRBJ2-1; 10 nucleotides align to TRBD2. The CDR3 sequence is 15 residues long. V dropped 3 bases and J dropped 7; count of bases not matched to a gene: 6. Germline CDR1 is LGHNA and CDR2 is YSLEER. The CDR3 DNA is TGCGCCAGCAGCCACCTAGGACTAGCGGTTAATGAGCAGTTCTTC. It specifies CASSHLGLAVNEQFF.

The chain combines TRBV6-6 with TRBJ1-1, with D perhaps matching TRBD1 (6 bases). The CDR3 has 13 amino acids. Germline V gene sequence: CDR1 MNHNY, CDR2 SVGAGI (reference sequence). V was cut by 5 bases and J by 10 bases, with 17 bases left in between. DNA for the CDR3: TGTGCCAGCAGTCCCAGCCCCCGCAGGGGAGCTTTCTTT. Translating it yields CASSPSPRRGAFF.

This clone was found once. The chain employs TRBV6-1 and TRBJ1-4; a weak D match, TRBD1 (5 bases). Trimming pared 5 bases from V and 0 bases from J, leaving 7 bases between. Germline loops: CDR1 MNHNS, CDR2 SASEGT. The CDR3 contains 14 residues. The CDR3 spells CASSWTTTNEKLFF. The CDR3 DNA reads as TGTGCCAGCAGTTGGACAACAACTAATGAAAAACTGTTTTTT.

This chain connects TRBV5-4 to TRBJ1-2; D gene ambiguous. The CDR3 consists of 14 residues. Trimming stripped 3 bases from V and 5 bases from J, with 14 bases between. CDR1 is SGHNT, CDR2 YYREEE, per germline (reference sequence). The CDR3 reads CASSYPGGQYGYTF. Here the CDR3 DNA reads TGTGCCAGCAGCTACCCGGGAGGGCAGTATGGCTACACCTTC. Together with reference TRBV5-4 and TRBJ1-2, the CDR3 gives the full variable domain: ETGVTQSPTHLIKTRGQQVTLRCSSQSGHNTVSWYQQALGQGPQFIFQYYREEENGRGNFPPRFSGLQFPNYSSELNVNALELDDSALYLCASSYPGGQYGYTFGSGTRLTVV.

This clone was picked up a small number of times. The V gene is TRBV29-1, the J gene TRBJ1-1; no definite D call. Germline V gene data show CDR1 as SQVTM and CDR2 as ANQGSEA. Deletions cut 4 bases from V and 5 bases from J, with 8 bases between. The CDR3 length is 11 residues. CDR3 nucleotide sequence: TGCAGCGTTGTGTTATGGACTGAAGCTTTCTTT. Translated: CSVVLWTEAFF.

V and J are TRBV6-1 and TRBJ2-6; 9 positions agree with TRBD1. The J segment lost 1 base and the V segment lost 4 bases, leaving 14 bases of the junction unmatched. The CDR3 length is 20 residues. The germline CDR1 and CDR2 sequences are MNHNS and SASEGT. The CDR3 loop reads CASSGTGGGRLLSGANVLTF. The CDR3 DNA reads as TGTGCCAGCAGTGGTACAGGGGGCGGCCGATTGTTGTCTGGGGCCAACGTCCTGACTTTC.

The table lists this clone with a few counts. The V and J genes are TRBV25-1 and TRBJ2-7; TRBD1 matches at 10 bases. The CDR3 runs 15 residues. Germline V gene lookup returns CDR1 MGHDK and CDR2 SYGVNS. V shed 4 bases and J 2 bases; nucleotides not matched to a gene: 5. CDR3 sequence (DNA): TGTGCCAGCAGTGTAGGGACAGGGGCCCCCTACGAGCAGTACTTC. This translates into CASSVGTGAPYEQYF.

The chain recombines TRBV11-1 with TRBJ2-3, with D perhaps given as TRBD1 or TRBD2 (5 bases each). Germline CDR1 reads SGHAT; CDR2 reads FQDESV (reference sequence). With 8 bases removed from V and 5 bases from J, the gap between germline ends came to 5 bases. The CDR3 is 10 residues long. CDR3 DNA: TGTGCCAGCGGGGGAGATACGCAGTATTTT. Translating it yields CASGGDTQYF.

This clone came up a few times. The CDR3 DNA sequence: TGTGCCAGCAGTTTCAGCGGGAGTGATCCAGAGACCCAGTACTTC. Amino acid sequence: CASSFSGSDPETQYF. The J gene is TRBJ2-5, the V gene TRBV28; 8 bases fit TRBD2. The V segment lost 3 bases and the J segment 4 bases; nucleotides outside the gene matches: 7. The CDR3 loop spans 15 amino acids. Per germline, CDR1 MDHEN and CDR2 SYDVKM.